This T cell receptor beta chain was sequenced for a study of blood T cell repertoires in COVID-19. The V gene lost 4 bases and the J gene lost 5 bases, with 18 bases spanning the gap. The V gene's germline CDR1 is SGHNT and CDR2 YYREEE (reference sequence). The CDR3 totals 16 residues. Assay used: immunoSEQ multiplex PCR; TCRdb lists only in-frame clones, some missing. The sample includes 300,000 or so clones, 70% to 90% seen only once; the top ten take around 1.2%. The chain combines TRBV5-4 with TRBJ2-2; D not resolved. The TCR sequence derives from a man in his sixties or seventies with acute or convalescent COVID-19. Input material: peripheral blood. CDR3 sequence reads: CASSQRQTRSTGELFF. The CDR3 coding sequence is TGTGCCAGCAGCCAACGACAAACGCGTAGTACCGGGGAGCTGTTTTTT.